This passage covers 15 T cell receptor beta chains from one sample sequenced in a study of blood T cell repertoires in COVID-19. Data came from immunoSEQ multiplex PCR; TCRdb stores just in-frame clones and leaves some out. The sample carries under 350,000 clones, roughly 86% recorded once. Sequencing was carried out using peripheral blood. The receptors were gathered from a man younger than 30 with active or convalescent COVID-19.

Concerning this clone: The sample holds other DNA sequences that translate to the same CDR3. The chain links TRBV9 to TRBJ1-5; possibly TRBD1 for D (6 bases). Per the germline V gene, CDR1 is SGDLS and CDR2 is YYNGEE. V was trimmed by 3 bases and J by 4 bases, leaving 8 bases between them. The CDR3 consists of 13 residues. The CDR3 coding sequence is TGTGCCAGCAGCGCTAGGGGGAATCAGCCCCAGCATTTT. It encodes CASSARGNQPQHF. Full variable domain (outside the CDR3, taken from reference TRBV9 and TRBJ1-5): DSGVTQTPKHLITATGQRVTLRCSPRSGDLSVYWYQQSLDQGLQFLIQYYNGEERAKGNILERFSAQQFPDLHSELNLSSLELGDSALYFCASSARGNQPQHFGDGTRLSIL.

The chain links TRBV5-4 to TRBJ1-6, with TRBD1 identical over 7 bases. The CDR3 length is 14 residues. Germline V CDR1 and CDR2: SGHNT, YYREEE (reference sequence). The J segment lost 7 bases and the V segment lost 4 bases, leaving 5 bases of the junction unmatched. In nucleotides, the CDR3 is TGTGCCAGCAGCGTGACAGGGTCGAATTCACCCCTCCACTTT. Amino acid sequence: CASSVTGSNSPLHF.

This sequence joins TRBV4-3 and TRBJ1-2, with 8 bases aligning to TRBD1. There are 14 residues in the CDR3. The ends lost 0 bases at V and 5 bases at J; junction bases unmatched: 2. The germline V gene encodes CDR1 LGHNA and CDR2 YSLEER. CDR3 bases: TGCGCCAGCAGCCAAGAAAACAGGGGGTATGGCTACACCTTC. This translates into CASSQENRGYGYTF.

The V gene is TRBV28, the J gene TRBJ1-1; D is unclear. The germline V gene encodes CDR1 MDHEN and CDR2 SYDVKM. Trimming removed 3 bases from V and 2 bases from J, with 25 bases in between. The CDR3 consists of 19 residues. In nucleotides, the CDR3 is TGTGCCAGCAGTTTCCCCCTGCGGCAGCAACTTAGGTTTAACACTGAAGCTTTCTTT. It codes for CASSFPLRQQLRFNTEAFF. Full variable domain (remainder filled in from reference TRBV28 and TRBJ1-1): DVKVTQSSRYLVKRTGEKVFLECVQDMDHENMFWYRQDPGLGLRLIYFSYDVKMKEKGDIPEGYSVSREKKERFSLILESASTNQTSMYLCASSFPLRQQLRFNTEAFFGQGTRLTVV.

This clone has a single count. The chain carries TRBV21-1 and TRBJ2-2; the table's D call, TRBD1, has no DNA check behind it. TRBV21-1 is a recognized pseudogene. CDR3 length: 18 residues. For the CDR3, the DNA is TGTGCCAGCAGCAAAGGGTTAATCGGCAGGGGGGACACCGGGGAGCTGTTTTTT. Its protein is CASSKGLIGRGDTGELFF.

The CDR3 DNA reads TGCGCCAGCAGCTTTTCCCAGCGGGGCCTCTACAATGAGCAGTTCTTC. Translated, it gives CASSFSQRGLYNEQFF. The V gene is TRBV5-1, the J gene TRBJ2-1, with TRBD2 identical over 7 bases. The CDR3 extends over 16 amino acids. CDR1 and CDR2 (germline): SGHRS, YFSETQ. Trimming at V came to 2 bases and at J to 3 bases, leaving 8 bases not matched to a gene. Full variable domain (rest looked up from reference TRBV5-1 and TRBJ2-1): KAGVTQTPRYLIKTRGQQVTLSCSPISGHRSVSWYQQTPGQGLQFLFEYFSETQRNKGNFPGRFSGRQFSNSRSEMNVSTLELGDSALYLCASSFSQRGLYNEQFFGPGTRLTVL.

This chain joins TRBV18 and TRBJ2-3; perhaps TRBD1 as D (6 bases). The CDR3 loop spans 15 amino acids. Trimming removed 3 bases at V and 4 bases at J, with 14 bases between. CDR1 is KGHSH and CDR2 is LQKENI in the germline V gene. The CDR3 DNA is TGTGCCAGCTCACCTACAGGGACCTTGGCAGATACGCAGTATTTT. Translation: CASSPTGTLADTQYF.

This clone was seen only once. This rearrangement joins TRBV6-5 to TRBJ2-3; TRBD2 might be the D (6 bases). The ends were cut back, 8 bases at V and 2 bases at J, with 14 bases in the middle. The CDR3 is 14 residues long. CDR1 is MNHEY and CDR2 is SVGAGI in the germline V gene. The CDR3 loop is CASSGLPLTDTQYF. CDR3 DNA: TGTGCCAGCTCGGGACTTCCCCTCACAGATACGCAGTATTTT.

Worth noting for this clone: This sample also contains other DNA sequences that code for the same CDR3. V gene TRBV20-1 combines with J gene TRBJ2-7, with 7 bases identical to TRBD2. CDR3 length: 11 amino acids. Germline-derived CDR1 and CDR2 are DFQATT and SNEGSKA (reference sequence). Trimming cost V 5 bases and J 6 bases; bases outside gene matches: 4. The CDR3 nucleotides are TGCAGTGCTCGACTAGCCGGCGAGCAGTACTTC. This sequence encodes CSARLAGEQYF.

V usage is TRBV30 and J usage is TRBJ2-1; D may be TRBD2 (6 bases). Germline lookup yields CDR1 GTSNPN and CDR2 SVGIG (reference sequence). The CDR3 has 14 amino acids. Trimming left V 5 bases short and J 2 bases short, with 13 bases between. The CDR3 protein is CAWGAGLAYNEQFF. CDR3 DNA: TGTGCCTGGGGGGCGGGACTCGCCTACAATGAGCAGTTCTTC.

CDR3 region: CASSQGRYLAGGEETQYF. The CDR3 nucleotides are TGCGCCAGCAGCCAAGGACGTTATCTAGCGGGCGGAGAAGAGACCCAGTACTTC. The V call is TRBV4-1, the J call TRBJ2-5; TRBD2 aligns across 8 bases. J was trimmed by 3 bases and V by 1 base; bases with no gene match: 13. This CDR3 is 18 amino acids long. Germline CDR1 MGHRA, CDR2 YSYEKL.

Only one count was recorded for this clone. This chain connects TRBV19 to TRBJ2-7; D not resolved. Germline V lookup: CDR1 LNHDA, CDR2 SQIVND (reference sequence). Deletions cut 1 base from V and 6 bases from J, with 13 bases between. This CDR3 contains 14 residues. The CDR3 coding sequence is TGTGCCAGTAGTATAGCTTGGGCCTCCACCGAGCAGTACTTC. This sequence encodes CASSIAWASTEQYF.

This clone was observed a handful of times. The V call is TRBV2, the J call TRBJ1-5; D gene uncertain. Germline V lookup: CDR1 SNHLY, CDR2 FYNNEI. The V end was cut by 9 bases, the J end by 0 bases, with 12 bases between. This CDR3 is built from 14 residues. The CDR3, as DNA: TGTGCCAGTCGTGAGCTTTATAGCAATCAGCCCCAGCATTTT. It encodes CASRELYSNQPQHF.

This clone was found once. This chain connects TRBV9 to TRBJ2-1; TRBD2 matches 12 bases. V was clipped by 2 bases and J by 2 bases; unmatched bases: 5. The V gene's germline CDR1 is SGDLS and CDR2 YYNGEE. This CDR3 has 17 residues. The CDR3 DNA is TGTGCCAGCAGCGTTGGACTAGCGGGACTCCCCTACAATGAGCAGTTCTTC. It translates to CASSVGLAGLPYNEQFF.

The chain links TRBV27 to TRBJ1-4, with D hard to call. The CDR3 length is 13 residues. Germline V gene data show CDR1 as MNHEY and CDR2 as SMNVEV (reference sequence). The V end lost 2 bases, the J end lost 8 bases, and 9 bases lay between the germline ends. CDR3 amino acids: CASSLTPGEKLFF. In nucleotides, the CDR3 is TGTGCCAGCAGTTTAACCCCGGGGGAAAAACTGTTTTTT.